This T cell receptor beta chain derives from a study of OX40 agonist ivuxolimab in advanced cancers. The study in broad terms: The costimulatory receptor OX40 (CD134) was targeted by ivuxolimab, a fully human IgG2 agonistic monoclonal antibody. Intravenous ivuxolimab was administered to patients every 2 weeks at six dose levels: 0.01, 0.1, 0.3, 1.5, 3 and 10 mg/kg. Of the roughly 50 dose-escalation patients, hepatocellular carcinoma was present in about 20, melanoma in approximately 15, renal cell carcinoma in 9 and head and neck cancer in 9. A male proportion of 82.7% and a mean age of approximately 55 years, ranging from 23 to 79, were recorded for the dose-escalation cohort. Prior anti-PD-1, anti-PD-L1 or anti-CTLA-4 therapy was permitted, and 40% of dose-escalation patients had received checkpoint inhibitors. Partial responses occurred in three dose-escalation patients: two with cutaneous melanoma and one with hepatocellular carcinoma. The point of sequencing TCRbeta in the periphery was to test whether ivuxolimab changed TCR sequence diversity and drove clonal T-cell expansion. The monotherapy dose-escalation portion (N of about 50 patients) of the phase I ivuxolimab trial is reported in the paper. The research as a whole found: In the 0.1-3.0 mg/kg groups, partial responders had among the lowest normalized peripheral clonal expansion, particularly in CD8+ T cells. The antigen specificity of the peripheral T cells that underwent clonal expansion was not determined. At doses of 0.1 to 3.0 mg/kg, clonal expansion of both CD4+ and CD8+ T cells in blood was seen between baseline and week 6. After ivuxolimab, expanded clones were on average more numerous among CD8+ T cells than among CD4+ T cells. Low levels of normalized T-cell clonal expansion were also seen in some nonresponding patients.

Including cysteine and phenylalanine, the CDR3 has 14 amino acids. Reading the germline V gene gives CDR1 SGDLS and CDR2 YYNGEE. For sequencing of the TCRbeta CDR3 region, genomic DNA was extracted from the sorted cells. TCRbeta CDR3 regions were sequenced using the immunoSEQ Assay. TCRdb carries this immuneACCESS record with in-frame sequences only. Its versions omit some clonotypes, under half of them owing to an unresolved V gene in the studies checked, with the rest unexplained. This sample has approximately 67,000 clones in its table, and roughly 81% of those were observed once. The biggest ten clones account for 2% to 2.5% of the sample. Turning to this clone: What this receptor recognizes is not known. Because the CDR3's place on the DNA is in doubt, the DNA is left out and the CDR3 is given as listed by TCRdb.

The trial excluded patients who had a history of autoimmune disease or were on systemic immunosuppression. Peripheral blood for TCR sequencing was collected from all dose cohorts at baseline, on cycle 4 day 1, and on cycle 7 day 1. The samples were taken from a phase I, first-in-human, multicenter, open-label dose-escalation trial of ivuxolimab. Adults with locally advanced or metastatic melanoma, renal cell, hepatocellular, or head and neck squamous cell carcinoma were enrolled in the trial. Before TCR sequencing, CD4+ T cells and CD8+ T cells from peripheral blood were sorted into separate populations.

The TCR comes from an adult with an advanced solid tumor such as melanoma, head and neck, liver or kidney cancer. This specimen consisted of CD4+ or CD8+ T cells sorted from blood, obtained in a trial of the OX40 agonist ivuxolimab. This receptor chain uses TRBV9 and TRBJ2-1; the DNA was not compared with TRBD1, the D call given in the table. CDR3 protein: CASSVLSGQGIRVF.